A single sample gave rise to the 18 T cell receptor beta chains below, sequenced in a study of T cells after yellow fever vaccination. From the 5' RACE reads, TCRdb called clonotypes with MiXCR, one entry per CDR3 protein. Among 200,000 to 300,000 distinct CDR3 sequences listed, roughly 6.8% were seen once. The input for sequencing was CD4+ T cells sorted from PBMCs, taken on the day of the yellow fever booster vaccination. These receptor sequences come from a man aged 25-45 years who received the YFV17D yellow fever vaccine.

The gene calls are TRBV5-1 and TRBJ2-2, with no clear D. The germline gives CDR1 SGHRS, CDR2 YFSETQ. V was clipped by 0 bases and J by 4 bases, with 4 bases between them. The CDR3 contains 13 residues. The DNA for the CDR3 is TGCGCCAGCAGCTTGGAATTCACCGGGGAGCTGTTTTTT. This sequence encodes CASSLEFTGELFF.

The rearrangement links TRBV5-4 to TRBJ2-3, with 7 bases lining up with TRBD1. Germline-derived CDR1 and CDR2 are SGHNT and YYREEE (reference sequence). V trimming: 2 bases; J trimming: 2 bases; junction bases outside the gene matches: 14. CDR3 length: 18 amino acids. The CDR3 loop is CASSFASGGGRDTDTQYF. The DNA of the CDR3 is TGTGCCAGCAGCTTTGCGTCAGGGGGTGGGCGTGACACAGATACGCAGTATTTT.

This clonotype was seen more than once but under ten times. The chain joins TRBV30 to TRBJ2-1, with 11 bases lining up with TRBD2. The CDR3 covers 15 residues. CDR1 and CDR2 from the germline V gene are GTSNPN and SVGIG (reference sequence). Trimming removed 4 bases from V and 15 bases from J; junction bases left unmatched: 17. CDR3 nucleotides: TGTGCCTGGATACTAGCGGGAGTTTTCGTCGTTTTATGGTTCTTC. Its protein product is CAWILAGVFVVLWFF. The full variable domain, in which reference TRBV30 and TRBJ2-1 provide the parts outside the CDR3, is SQTIHQWPATLVQPVGSPLSLECTVEGTSNPNLYWYRQAAGRGLQLLFYSVGIGQISSEVPQNLSASRPQDRQFILSSKKLLLSDSGFYLCAWILAGVFVVLWFFGPGTRLTVL.

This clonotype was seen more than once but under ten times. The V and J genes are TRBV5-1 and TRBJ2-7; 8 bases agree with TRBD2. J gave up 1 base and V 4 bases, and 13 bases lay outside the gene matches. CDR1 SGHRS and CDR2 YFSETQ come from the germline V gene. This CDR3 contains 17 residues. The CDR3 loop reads CASSHSRGAGDSYEQYF. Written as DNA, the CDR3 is TGCGCCAGCAGCCACTCTAGGGGAGCGGGAGATTCCTACGAGCAGTACTTC.

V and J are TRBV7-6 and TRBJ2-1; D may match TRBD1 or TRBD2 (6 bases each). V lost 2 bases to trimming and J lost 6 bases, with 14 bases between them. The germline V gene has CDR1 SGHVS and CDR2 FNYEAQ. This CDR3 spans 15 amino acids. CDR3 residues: CASSLRGAVGNEQFF. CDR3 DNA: TGTGCCAGCAGCTTAAGGGGGGCAGTGGGCAATGAGCAGTTCTTC.

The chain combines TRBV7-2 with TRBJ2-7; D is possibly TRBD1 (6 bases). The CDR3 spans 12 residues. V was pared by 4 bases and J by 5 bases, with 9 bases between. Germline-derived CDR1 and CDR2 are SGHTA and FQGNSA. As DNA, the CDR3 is TGTGCCAGCAGCTCACAGGGCCACGAGCAGTACTTC. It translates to CASSSQGHEQYF.

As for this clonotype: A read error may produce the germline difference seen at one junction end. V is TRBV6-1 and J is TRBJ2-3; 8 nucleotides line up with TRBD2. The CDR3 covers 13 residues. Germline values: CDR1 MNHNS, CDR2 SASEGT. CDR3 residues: CASRPASGAAGGF. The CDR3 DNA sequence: TGTGCCAGCAGACCCGCCTCGGGAGCCGCGGGAGGTTTT.

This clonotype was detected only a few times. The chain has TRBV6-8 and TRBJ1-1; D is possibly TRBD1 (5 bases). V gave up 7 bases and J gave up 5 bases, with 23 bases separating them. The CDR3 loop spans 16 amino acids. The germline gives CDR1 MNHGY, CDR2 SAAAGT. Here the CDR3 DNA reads TGTGCCAGCAATGACAGCTCCGTTTCACGGATGACTGAAGCTTTCTTT. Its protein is CASNDSSVSRMTEAFF.

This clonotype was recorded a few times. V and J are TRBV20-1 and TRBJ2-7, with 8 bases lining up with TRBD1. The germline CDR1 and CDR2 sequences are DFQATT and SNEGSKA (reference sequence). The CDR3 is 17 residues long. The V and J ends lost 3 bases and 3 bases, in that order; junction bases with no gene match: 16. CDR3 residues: CSASLRKQTGAGYEQYF. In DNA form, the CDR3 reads TGCAGTGCTAGCTTAAGAAAACAGACAGGGGCGGGCTACGAGCAGTACTTC.

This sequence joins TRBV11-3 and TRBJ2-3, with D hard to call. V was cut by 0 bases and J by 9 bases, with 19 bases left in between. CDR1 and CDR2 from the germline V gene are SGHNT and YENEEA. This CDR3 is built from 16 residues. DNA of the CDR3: TGTGCCAGCAGCTTAGATGGTAGTATTTCGGGTTCCACGCAGTATTTT. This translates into CASSLDGSISGSTQYF.

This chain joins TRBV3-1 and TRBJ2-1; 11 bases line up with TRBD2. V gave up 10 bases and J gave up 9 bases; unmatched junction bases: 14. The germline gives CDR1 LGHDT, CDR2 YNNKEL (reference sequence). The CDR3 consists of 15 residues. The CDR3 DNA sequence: TGTGCCACCACCCCCATGACTAGCGGGGTGGGTGAGCAGTTCTTC. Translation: CATTPMTSGVGEQFF.

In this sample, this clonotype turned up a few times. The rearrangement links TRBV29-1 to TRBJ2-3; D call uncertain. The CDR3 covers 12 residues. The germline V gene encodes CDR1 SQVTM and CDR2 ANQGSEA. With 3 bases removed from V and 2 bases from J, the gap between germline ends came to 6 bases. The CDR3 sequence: CSVEGYTDTQYF. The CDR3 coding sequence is TGCAGCGTTGAGGGGTACACAGATACGCAGTATTTT.

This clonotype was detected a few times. This chain's CDR3 is CASSLNILILTYGYTF. The CDR3 DNA sequence: TGTGCCAGCAGCTTGAACATACTAATACTAACCTATGGCTACACCTTC. The rearrangement joins TRBV5-5 to TRBJ1-2; D is undetermined. This CDR3 comprises 16 residues. V lost 1 base to trimming and J lost 4 bases, with 17 bases between them. CDR1 and CDR2 from the germline V gene are SGHKS and YYEKEE (reference sequence).

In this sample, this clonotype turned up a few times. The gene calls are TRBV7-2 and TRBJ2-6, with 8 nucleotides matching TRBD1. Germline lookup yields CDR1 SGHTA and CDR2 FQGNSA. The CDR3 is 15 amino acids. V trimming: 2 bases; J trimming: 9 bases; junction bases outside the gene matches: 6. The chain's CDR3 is CASSLTAGQDNVLTF. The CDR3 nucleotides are TGTGCCAGCAGCTTAACGGCGGGACAGGACAACGTCCTGACTTTC.

CDR3 loop: CSARAPHTQETQYF. The CDR3 DNA is TGCAGTGCTAGAGCTCCTCACACCCAAGAGACCCAGTACTTC. The chain links TRBV20-1 to TRBJ2-5; D not resolved. Germline V gene sequence: CDR1 DFQATT, CDR2 SNEGSKA (reference sequence). CDR3 length equals 14 residues. Trimming removed 1 base from V and 1 base from J, with 10 bases in between.

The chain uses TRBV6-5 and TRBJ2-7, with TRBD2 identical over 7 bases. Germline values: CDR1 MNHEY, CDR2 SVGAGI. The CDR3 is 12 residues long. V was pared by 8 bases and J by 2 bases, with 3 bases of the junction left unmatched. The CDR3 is CASASGAYEQYF. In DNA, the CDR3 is TGTGCCAGCGCTAGCGGAGCCTACGAGCAGTACTTC.

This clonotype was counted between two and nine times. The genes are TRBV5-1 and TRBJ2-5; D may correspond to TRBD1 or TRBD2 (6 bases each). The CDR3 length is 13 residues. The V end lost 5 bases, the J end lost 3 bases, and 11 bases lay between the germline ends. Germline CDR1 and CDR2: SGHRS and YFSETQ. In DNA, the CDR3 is TGCGCCAGCAGTCGGGGGCTTGAAGAGACCCAGTACTTC. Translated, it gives CASSRGLEETQYF.

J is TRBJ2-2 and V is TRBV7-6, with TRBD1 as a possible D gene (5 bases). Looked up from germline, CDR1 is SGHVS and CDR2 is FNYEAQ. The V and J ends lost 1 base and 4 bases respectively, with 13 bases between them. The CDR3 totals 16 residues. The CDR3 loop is CASSLGAGSRTGELFF. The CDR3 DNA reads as TGTGCCAGCAGCTTAGGGGCAGGGTCACGCACCGGGGAGCTGTTTTTT.